This T cell receptor beta chain was sequenced during a study of T-cell reconstitution after alpha-beta-depleted transplantation in children. Overall study results and limits: As was reported, about two months after transplant, alpha-beta T cells came from several hundred expanded graft clones. T-cell counts and diversity were attributed mostly to newly produced T cells one year after transplant.

With respect to this clonotype: No antigen is known for it.

Preparation of the TCRbeta library used unique molecular identifiers. Each CDR3 protein is one row after TCRdb ran MiXCR on the PCR reads. This table holds about 590,000 distinct CDR3 sequences, approximately 12% found once. The starting material was PBMCs, mostly from graft donor cells, obtained 360 days after TCRalphabeta/CD19-depleted stem cell transplant. The source of this sequence is a male patient aged 10-17 years who had a stem cell transplant for acute myeloid leukemia, so the T cells may come from the graft donor.

Here the CDR3 DNA reads TGCGCCAGCAGCCGCACCTTCAGCGGGAACACCGGGGAGCTGTTTTTT. Translating it yields CASSRTFSGNTGELFF. J is TRBJ2-2 and V is TRBV4-3, with D tentatively TRBD2 (5 bases). With 4 bases removed from V and 1 base from J, the gap between germline ends came to 13 bases. Germline V lookup: CDR1 LGHNA, CDR2 YSLEER. The CDR3 is 16 amino acids.